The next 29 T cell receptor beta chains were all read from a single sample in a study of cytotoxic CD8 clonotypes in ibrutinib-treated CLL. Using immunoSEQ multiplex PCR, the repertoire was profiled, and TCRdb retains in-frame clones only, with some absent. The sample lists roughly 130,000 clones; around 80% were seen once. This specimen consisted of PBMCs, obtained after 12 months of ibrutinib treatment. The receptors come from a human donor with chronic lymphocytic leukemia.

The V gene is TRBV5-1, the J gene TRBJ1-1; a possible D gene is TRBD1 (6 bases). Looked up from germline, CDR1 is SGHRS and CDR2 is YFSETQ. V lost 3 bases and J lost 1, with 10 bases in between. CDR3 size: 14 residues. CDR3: CASSWGHTNTEAFF. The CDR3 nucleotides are TGCGCCAGCAGCTGGGGACACACGAACACTGAAGCTTTCTTT.

CDR3 nucleotides: TGTGCCAGCAGCTCGACACCCGATTCCCAAGAGACCCAGTACTTC. Its translation: CASSSTPDSQETQYF. V usage is TRBV7-6 and J usage is TRBJ2-5; no clear D gene. This CDR3 has 15 residues. Germline V CDR1 and CDR2: SGHVS, FNYEAQ. V lost 4 bases and J 1 base, leaving 13 bases between the germline ends.

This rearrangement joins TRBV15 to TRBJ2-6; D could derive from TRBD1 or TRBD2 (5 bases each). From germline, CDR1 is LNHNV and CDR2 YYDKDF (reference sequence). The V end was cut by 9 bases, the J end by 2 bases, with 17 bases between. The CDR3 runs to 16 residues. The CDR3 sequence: CATAGRELAGANVLTF. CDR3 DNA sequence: TGTGCCACGGCAGGCAGGGAGCTAGCTGGGGCCAACGTCCTGACTTTC. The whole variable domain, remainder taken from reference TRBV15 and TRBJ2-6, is DAMVIQNPRYQVTQFGKPVTLSCSQTLNHNVMYWYQQKSSQAPKLLFHYYDKDFNNEADTPDNFQSRRPNTSFCFLDIRSPGLGDTAMYLCATAGRELAGANVLTFGAGSRLTVL.

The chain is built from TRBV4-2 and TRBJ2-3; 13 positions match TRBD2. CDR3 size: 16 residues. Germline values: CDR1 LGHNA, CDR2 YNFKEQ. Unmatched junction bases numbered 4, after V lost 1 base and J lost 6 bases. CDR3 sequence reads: CASSQGTSGGRDTQYF. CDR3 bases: TGTGCCAGCAGCCAAGGGACTAGCGGGGGACGGGATACGCAGTATTTT.

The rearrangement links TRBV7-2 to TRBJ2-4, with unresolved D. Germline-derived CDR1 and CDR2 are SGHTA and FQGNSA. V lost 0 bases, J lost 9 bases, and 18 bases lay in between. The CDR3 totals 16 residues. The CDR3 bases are TGTGCCAGCAGCTTAGCGCTCGGCGGATACTGGGTCATTCAGTACTTC. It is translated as CASSLALGGYWVIQYF.

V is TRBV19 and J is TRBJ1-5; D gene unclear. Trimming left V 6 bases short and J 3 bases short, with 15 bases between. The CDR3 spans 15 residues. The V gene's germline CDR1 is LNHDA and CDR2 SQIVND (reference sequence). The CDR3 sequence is CASSKVTETNQPQHF. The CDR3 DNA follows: TGTGCCAGTAGCAAGGTTACGGAAACCAATCAGCCCCAGCATTTT.

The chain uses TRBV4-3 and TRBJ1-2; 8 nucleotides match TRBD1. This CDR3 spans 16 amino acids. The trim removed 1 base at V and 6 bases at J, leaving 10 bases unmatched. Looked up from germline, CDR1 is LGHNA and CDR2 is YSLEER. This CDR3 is CASSQGFRGRRDGYTF. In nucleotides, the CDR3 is TGCGCCAGCAGCCAAGGTTTCAGGGGGCGGCGAGATGGCTACACCTTC.

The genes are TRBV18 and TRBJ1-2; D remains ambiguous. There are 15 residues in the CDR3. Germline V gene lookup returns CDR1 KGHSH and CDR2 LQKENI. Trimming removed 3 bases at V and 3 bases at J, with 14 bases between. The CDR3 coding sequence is TGTGCCAGCTCACCGACCAGCGGCGGGGACTATGGCTACACCTTC. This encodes CASSPTSGGDYGYTF.

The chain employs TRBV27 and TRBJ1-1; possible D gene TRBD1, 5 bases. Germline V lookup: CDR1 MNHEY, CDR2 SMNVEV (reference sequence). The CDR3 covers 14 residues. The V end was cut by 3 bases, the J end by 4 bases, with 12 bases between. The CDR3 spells CASSLGSGFTEAFF. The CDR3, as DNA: TGTGCCAGCAGTTTGGGGTCAGGGTTCACTGAAGCTTTCTTT.

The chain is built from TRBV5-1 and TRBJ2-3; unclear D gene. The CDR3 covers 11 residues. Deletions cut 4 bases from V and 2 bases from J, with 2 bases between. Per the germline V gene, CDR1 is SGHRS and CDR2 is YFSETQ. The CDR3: CASSITDTQYF. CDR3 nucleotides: TGCGCCAGCAGCATCACAGATACGCAGTATTTT.

The CDR3 protein is CATKHRGGYQETQYF. As DNA, the CDR3 is TGTGCCACCAAACACCGGGGGGGGTACCAAGAGACCCAGTACTTC. The chain combines TRBV2 with TRBJ2-5; 8 bases map to TRBD2. Germline CDR1 reads SNHLY; CDR2 reads FYNNEI. The CDR3 has 15 residues. V was clipped by 10 bases and J by 0 bases; unmatched bases: 10.

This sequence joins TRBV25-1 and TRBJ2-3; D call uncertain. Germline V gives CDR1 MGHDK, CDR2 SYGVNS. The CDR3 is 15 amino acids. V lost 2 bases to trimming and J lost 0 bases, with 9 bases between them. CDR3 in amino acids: CASSEPRSSTDTQYF. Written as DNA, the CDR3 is TGTGCCAGCAGTGAACCCCGGAGTAGCACAGATACGCAGTATTTT.

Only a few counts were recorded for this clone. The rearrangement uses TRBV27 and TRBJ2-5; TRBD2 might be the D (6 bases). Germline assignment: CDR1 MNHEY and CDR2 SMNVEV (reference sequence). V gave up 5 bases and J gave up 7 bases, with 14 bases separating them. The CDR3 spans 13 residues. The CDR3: CASSRDFRGTQYF. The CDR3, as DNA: TGTGCCAGCAGTAGGGACTTCCGGGGGACCCAGTACTTC.

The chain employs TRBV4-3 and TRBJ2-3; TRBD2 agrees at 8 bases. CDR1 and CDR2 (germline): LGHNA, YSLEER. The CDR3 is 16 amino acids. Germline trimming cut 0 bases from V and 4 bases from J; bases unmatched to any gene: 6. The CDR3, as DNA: TGCGCCAGCAGCCAAGAGAGCGGGAGTGCCGCAGATACGCAGTATTTT. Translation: CASSQESGSAADTQYF.

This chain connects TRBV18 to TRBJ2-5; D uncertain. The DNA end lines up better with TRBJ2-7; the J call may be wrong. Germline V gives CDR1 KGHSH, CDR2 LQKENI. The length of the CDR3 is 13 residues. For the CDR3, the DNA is TGTGCCAGCTCACCGTTGTGGGTCGACGAGCAGTACTTC. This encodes CASSPLWVDEQYF.

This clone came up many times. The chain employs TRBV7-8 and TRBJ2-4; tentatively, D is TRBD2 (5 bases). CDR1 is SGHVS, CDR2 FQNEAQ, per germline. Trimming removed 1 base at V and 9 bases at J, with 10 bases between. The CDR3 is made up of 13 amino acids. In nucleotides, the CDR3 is TGTGCCAGCAGCTTAGAAGAGGGTTCCATTCAGTACTTC. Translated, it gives CASSLEEGSIQYF.

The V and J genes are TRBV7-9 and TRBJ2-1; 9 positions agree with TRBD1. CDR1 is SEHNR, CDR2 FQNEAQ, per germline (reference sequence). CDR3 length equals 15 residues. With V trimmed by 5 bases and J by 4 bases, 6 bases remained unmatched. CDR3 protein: CASSADRGSYNEQFF. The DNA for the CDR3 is TGTGCCAGCAGCGCGGACAGGGGTTCGTACAATGAGCAGTTCTTC.

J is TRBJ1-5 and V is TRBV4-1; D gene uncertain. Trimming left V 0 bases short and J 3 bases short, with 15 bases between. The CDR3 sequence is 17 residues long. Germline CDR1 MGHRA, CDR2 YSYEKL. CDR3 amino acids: CASSQDNTEWLNQPQHF. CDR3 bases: TGCGCCAGCAGCCAAGACAACACGGAATGGCTCAATCAGCCCCAGCATTTT.

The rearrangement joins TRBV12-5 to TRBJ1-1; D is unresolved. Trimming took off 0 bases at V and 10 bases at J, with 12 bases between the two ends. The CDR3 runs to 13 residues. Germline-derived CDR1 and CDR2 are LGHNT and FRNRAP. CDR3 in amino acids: CASGLVRRGRAFF. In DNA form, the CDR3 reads TGTGCTAGTGGTTTGGTACGCAGAGGGCGAGCTTTCTTT.

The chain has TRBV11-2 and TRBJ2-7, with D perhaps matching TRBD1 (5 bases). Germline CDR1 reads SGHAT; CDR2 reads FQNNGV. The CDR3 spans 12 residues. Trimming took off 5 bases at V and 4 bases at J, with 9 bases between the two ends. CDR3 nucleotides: TGTGCCAGCAGCGAGACAGCGTACGAGCAGTACTTC. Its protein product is CASSETAYEQYF.

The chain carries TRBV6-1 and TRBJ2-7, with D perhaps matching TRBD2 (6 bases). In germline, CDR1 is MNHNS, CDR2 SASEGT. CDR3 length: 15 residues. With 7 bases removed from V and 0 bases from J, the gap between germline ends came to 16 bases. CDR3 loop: CASNSPGLASYEQYF. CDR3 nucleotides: TGTGCCAGCAATTCCCCGGGACTTGCCTCCTACGAGCAGTACTTC.

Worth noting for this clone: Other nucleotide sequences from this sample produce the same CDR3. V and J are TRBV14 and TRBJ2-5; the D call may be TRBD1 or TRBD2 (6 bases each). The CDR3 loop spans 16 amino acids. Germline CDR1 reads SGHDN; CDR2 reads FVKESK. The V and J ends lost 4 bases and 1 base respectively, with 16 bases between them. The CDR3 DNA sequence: TGTGCCAGCAGCCTCGGAGGGGGTCGGGTCCAAGAGACCCAGTACTTC. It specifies CASSLGGGRVQETQYF.

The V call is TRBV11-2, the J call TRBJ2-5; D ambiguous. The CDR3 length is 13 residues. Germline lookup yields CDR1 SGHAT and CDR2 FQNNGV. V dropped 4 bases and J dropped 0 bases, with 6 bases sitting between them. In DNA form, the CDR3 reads TGTGCCAGCAGCTCGAGGTACCAAGAGACCCAGTACTTC. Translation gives CASSSRYQETQYF.

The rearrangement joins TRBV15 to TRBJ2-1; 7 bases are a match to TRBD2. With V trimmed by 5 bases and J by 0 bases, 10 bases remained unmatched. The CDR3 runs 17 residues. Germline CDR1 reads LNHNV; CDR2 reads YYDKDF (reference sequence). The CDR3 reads CATSGREGGSSYNEQFF. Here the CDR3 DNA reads TGTGCCACCAGCGGGAGAGAGGGCGGGAGCTCCTACAATGAGCAGTTCTTC.

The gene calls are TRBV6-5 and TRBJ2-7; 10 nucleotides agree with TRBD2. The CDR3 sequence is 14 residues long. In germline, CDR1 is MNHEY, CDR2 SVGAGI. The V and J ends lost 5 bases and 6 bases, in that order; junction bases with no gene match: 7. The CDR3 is CASSQSGRVGEQYF. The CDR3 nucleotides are TGTGCCAGCAGTCAGAGCGGGAGGGTAGGCGAGCAGTACTTC.

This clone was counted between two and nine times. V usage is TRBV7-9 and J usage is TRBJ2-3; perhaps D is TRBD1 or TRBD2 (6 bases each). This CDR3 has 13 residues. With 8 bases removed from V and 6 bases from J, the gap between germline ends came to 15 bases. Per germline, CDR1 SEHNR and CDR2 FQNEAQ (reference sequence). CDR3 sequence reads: CASEGGVADTQYF. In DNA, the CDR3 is TGTGCCAGCGAGGGGGGAGTTGCCGATACGCAGTATTTT. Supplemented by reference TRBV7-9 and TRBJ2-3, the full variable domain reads DTGVSQNPRHKITKRGQNVTFRCDPISEHNRLYWYRQTLGQGPEFLTYFQNEAQLEKSRLLSDRFSAERPKGSFSTLEIQRTEQGDSAMYLCASEGGVADTQYFGPGTRLTVL.

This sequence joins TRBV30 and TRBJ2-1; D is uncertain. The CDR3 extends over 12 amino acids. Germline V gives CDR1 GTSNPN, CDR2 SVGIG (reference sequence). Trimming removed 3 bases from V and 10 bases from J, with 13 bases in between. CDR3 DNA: TGTGCCTGGAGCCCCCATGGGAAAGAGCAGTTCTTC. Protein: CAWSPHGKEQFF.

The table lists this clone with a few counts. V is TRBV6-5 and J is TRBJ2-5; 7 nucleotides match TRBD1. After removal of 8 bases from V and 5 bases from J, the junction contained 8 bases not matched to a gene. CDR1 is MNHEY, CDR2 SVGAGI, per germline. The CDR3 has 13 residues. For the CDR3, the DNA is TGTGCCAGCGGCAGGGGGAAGTGGGAGACCCAGTACTTC. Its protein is CASGRGKWETQYF.

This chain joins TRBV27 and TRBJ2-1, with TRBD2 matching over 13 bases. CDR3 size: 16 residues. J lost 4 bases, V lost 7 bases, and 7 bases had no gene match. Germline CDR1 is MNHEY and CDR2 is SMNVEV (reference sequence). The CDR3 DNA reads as TGTGCCAGCATCCCTGGGACTAGCGGGGTATACAATGAGCAGTTCTTC. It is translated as CASIPGTSGVYNEQFF.